This TCR beta chain was recorded in a study of T cells in localized non-small cell lung cancer. Germline CDR1 MNHNS, CDR2 SASEGT. V was pared by 4 bases and J by 9 bases, with 6 bases of the junction left unmatched. This CDR3 comprises 14 residues. A word on this clone: What it binds is unknown.

Assay used: immunoSEQ multiplex PCR; TCRdb lists only in-frame clones, some missing. The profile shows tens of thousands of clones, roughly 85% of them singletons. Study conclusions and caveats: In adjacent lung appeared a median about 58 of the top 100 tumor clones.

The rearrangement joins TRBV6-1 to TRBJ1-5; the match to TRBD1 covers 10 bases. Sample: peripheral blood, taken before any cancer treatment. This TCR derives from an older male donor with stage III squamous cell lung carcinoma. CDR3 amino acids: CASSAGQGLWPQHF. The DNA for the CDR3 is TGTGCCAGCAGTGCGGGACAGGGGCTTTGGCCCCAGCATTTT.